In its sample, the clone carrying this T cell receptor beta chain was seen a few times. What it recognizes is unknown. The sample originates from a study of molecular identifiers for immune sequencing clone quantification. Each CDR3 protein gets one entry after TCRdb re-called the PCR reads with MiXCR. The sample yields around 460,000 distinct CDR3 sequences, 20% to 25% seen once. General study results and limits: In CMV-specific effectors, clones above 20 copies held over 99% of molecules; naive, under 1%.

The V gene end was trimmed by 6 bases and the J gene end by 0 bases; junction bases not matched to a gene: 7. Per germline, CDR1 MNHEY and CDR2 SMNVEV (reference sequence). The length of the CDR3 is 15 residues. The specimen sequenced was naive CD8+ T cells from blood, with Jurkat cell RNA spiked in. The sample's subset: FACS-sorted CD8+CD4-CCR7+CD45RA+ naive T cells. The chain is built from TRBV27 and TRBJ2-7; 8 bases align to TRBD2. The TCR comes from a human donor in good health. Some libraries in this study had Jurkat cell RNA spiked in. The DNA of the CDR3 is TGTGCCAGCAGCCCGGGACTAGGGCTCTCCTACGAGCAGTACTTC. It yields the protein CASSPGLGLSYEQYF.